This T cell receptor (beta chain) was sequenced for a study of T cell changes during pregnancy in multiple sclerosis. TCRdb's table, derived via immunoSEQ multiplex PCR, lists solely in-frame clones and lacks some. The data hold over 45,000 clones, with 85% to 90% observed a single time. CDR3 length equals 13 residues. CDR1 and CDR2 (germline): WSHSY, SAAADI. The ends were cut back, 0 bases at V and 11 bases at J, with 11 bases in the middle. V gene TRBV10-2 combines with J gene TRBJ1-5; the D is unclear. This TCR came from a female donor in good health, enrolled as a control in a pregnancy study. The material sequenced was peripheral blood, taken in the first trimester of pregnancy. The CDR3 DNA sequence: TGCGCCAGCAGTGAGTCGGGAGTAGAGGCCCAGCATTTT. Translated: CASSESGVEAQHF.